This T cell receptor (beta chain) came from a study of chemoradiotherapy in HPV16-positive cancers. TCRdb's copy holds only in-frame clones and misses some; the assay was immunoSEQ multiplex PCR. This table holds 50,000 to 55,000 clones, 90% found once. Over chemoradiotherapy, repertoires were sampled more than once. V lost 2 bases, J lost 6 bases, and 10 bases lay in between. The CDR3 contains 14 residues. From germline, CDR1 is KGHSH and CDR2 LQKENI. This material consisted of blood, taken from a patient who underwent chemoradiotherapy. The sequence derives from a human donor with HPV-associated anogenital cancer. This sequence joins TRBV18 and TRBJ1-4; weak D call: TRBD1 (5 bases). CDR3 in DNA: TGTGCCAGCTCACCAACGACAGTATATGAAAAACTGTTTTTT. As protein: CASSPTTVYEKLFF. The full variable domain, with the rest looked up from reference TRBV18 and TRBJ1-4, is NAGVMQNPRHLVRRRGQEARLRCSPMKGHSHVYWYRQLPEEGLKFMVYLQKENIIDESGMPKERFSAEFPKEGPSILRIQQVVRGDSAAYFCASSPTTVYEKLFFGSGTQLSVL.